This T cell receptor beta chain was retrieved from a study of OX40 agonist ivuxolimab in advanced cancers. Study context: Ivuxolimab, which patients received intravenously every 2 weeks, was dosed at 0.01 to 10 mg/kg. Participants averaged 60 years of age (range roughly 23 to 79) and were over 75% male.

Germline CDR1 is SGHNT and CDR2 is YYREEE (reference sequence). Trimming stripped 2 bases from V and 6 bases from J, with 19 bases between. The length of the CDR3 is 16 residues. Sequenced by immunoSEQ multiplex PCR; TCRdb stores in-frame clones only, minus some. In the table there are roughly 72,000 clones, roughly nine tenths of which are singletons. The receptor was isolated from an adult with an advanced solid tumor such as melanoma, head and neck, liver or kidney cancer. The chain couples TRBV5-4 to TRBJ2-3, with D possibly matching TRBD2 (6 bases). The source material was CD4+ or CD8+ T cells sorted from blood, sampled in a trial of the OX40 agonist ivuxolimab. CDR3 residues: CASSFGGPLDGDTQYF. Here the CDR3 DNA reads TGTGCCAGCAGCTTCGGGGGACCCCTGGACGGGGATACGCAGTATTTT. The full variable domain, rest sourced from reference TRBV5-4 and TRBJ2-3, is ETGVTQSPTHLIKTRGQQVTLRCSSQSGHNTVSWYQQALGQGPQFIFQYYREEENGRGNFPPRFSGLQFPNYSSELNVNALELDDSALYLCASSFGGPLDGDTQYFGPGTRLTVL.